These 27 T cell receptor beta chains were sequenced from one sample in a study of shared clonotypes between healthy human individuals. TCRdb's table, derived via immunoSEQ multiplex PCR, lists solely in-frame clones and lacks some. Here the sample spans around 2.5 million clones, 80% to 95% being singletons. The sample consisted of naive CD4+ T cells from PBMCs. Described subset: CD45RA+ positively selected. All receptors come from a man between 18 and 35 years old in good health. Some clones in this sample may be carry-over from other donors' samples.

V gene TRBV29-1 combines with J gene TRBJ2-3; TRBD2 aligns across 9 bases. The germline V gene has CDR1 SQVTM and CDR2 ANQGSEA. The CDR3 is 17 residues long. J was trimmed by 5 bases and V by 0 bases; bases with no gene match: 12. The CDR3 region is CSVEDPRWREGRDTQYF. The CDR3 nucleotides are TGCAGCGTTGAAGATCCTCGGTGGCGGGAGGGCCGAGATACGCAGTATTTT.

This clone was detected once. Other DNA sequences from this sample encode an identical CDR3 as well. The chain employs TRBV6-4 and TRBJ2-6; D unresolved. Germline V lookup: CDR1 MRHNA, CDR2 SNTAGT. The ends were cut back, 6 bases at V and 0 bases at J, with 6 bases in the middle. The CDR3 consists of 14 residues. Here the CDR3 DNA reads TGTGCCAGCAGCACCAGCTCTGGGGCCAACGTCCTGACTTTC. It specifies CASSTSSGANVLTF.

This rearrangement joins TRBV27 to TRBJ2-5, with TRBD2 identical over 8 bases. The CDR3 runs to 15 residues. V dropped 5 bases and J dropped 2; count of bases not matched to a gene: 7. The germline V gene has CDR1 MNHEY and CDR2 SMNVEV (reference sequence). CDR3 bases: TGTGCCAGCAGTCCCCGGGGGGGTCGACAAGAGACCCAGTACTTC. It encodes CASSPRGGRQETQYF.

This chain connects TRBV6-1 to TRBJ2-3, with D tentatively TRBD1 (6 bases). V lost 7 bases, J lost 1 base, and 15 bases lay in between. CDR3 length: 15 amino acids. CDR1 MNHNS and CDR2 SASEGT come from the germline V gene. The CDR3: CASTVGGWGTDTQYF. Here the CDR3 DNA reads TGTGCCAGCACGGTTGGGGGCTGGGGCACAGATACGCAGTATTTT.

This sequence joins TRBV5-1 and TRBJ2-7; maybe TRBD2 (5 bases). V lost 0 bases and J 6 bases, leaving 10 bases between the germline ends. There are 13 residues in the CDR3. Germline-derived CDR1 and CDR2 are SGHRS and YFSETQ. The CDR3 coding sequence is TGCGCCAGCAGCTTGGACGGGGTCACCGAGCAGTACTTC. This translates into CASSLDGVTEQYF.

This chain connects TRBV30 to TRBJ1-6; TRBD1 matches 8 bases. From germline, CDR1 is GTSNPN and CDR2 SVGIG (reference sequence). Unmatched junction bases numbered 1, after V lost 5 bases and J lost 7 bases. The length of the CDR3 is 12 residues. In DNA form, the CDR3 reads TGTGCCTGGGGACAGGGCAATTCACCCCTCCACTTT. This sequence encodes CAWGQGNSPLHF.

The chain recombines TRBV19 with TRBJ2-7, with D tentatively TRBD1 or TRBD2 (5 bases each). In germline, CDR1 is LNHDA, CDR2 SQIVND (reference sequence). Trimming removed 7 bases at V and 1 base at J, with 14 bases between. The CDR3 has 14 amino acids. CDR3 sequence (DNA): TGTGCCAGTAAACGGACGGGACCATCCTACGAGCAGTACTTC. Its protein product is CASKRTGPSYEQYF.

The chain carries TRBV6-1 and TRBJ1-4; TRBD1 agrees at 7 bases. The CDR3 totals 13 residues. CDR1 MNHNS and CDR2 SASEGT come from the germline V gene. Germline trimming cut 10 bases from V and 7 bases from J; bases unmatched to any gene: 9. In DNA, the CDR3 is TGTGCCACCGGGACAGTAGTTATTGAAAAACTGTTTTTT. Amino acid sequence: CATGTVVIEKLFF.

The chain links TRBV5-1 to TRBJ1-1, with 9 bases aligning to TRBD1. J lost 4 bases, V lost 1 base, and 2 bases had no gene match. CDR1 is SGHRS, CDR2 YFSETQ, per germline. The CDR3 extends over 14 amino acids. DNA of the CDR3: TGCGCCAGCAGCTTGCAGGGACAGGGCACTGAAGCTTTCTTT. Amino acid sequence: CASSLQGQGTEAFF. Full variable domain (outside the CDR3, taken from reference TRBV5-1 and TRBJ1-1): KAGVTQTPRYLIKTRGQQVTLSCSPISGHRSVSWYQQTPGQGLQFLFEYFSETQRNKGNFPGRFSGRQFSNSRSEMNVSTLELGDSALYLCASSLQGQGTEAFFGQGTRLTVV.

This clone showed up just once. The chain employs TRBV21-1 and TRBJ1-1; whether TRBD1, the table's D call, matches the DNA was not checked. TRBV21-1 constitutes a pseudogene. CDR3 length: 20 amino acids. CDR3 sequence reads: CASSKAQVGTGGAKGTEAFF. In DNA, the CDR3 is TGTGCCAGCAGCAAAGCCCAAGTAGGGACAGGGGGCGCGAAGGGGACTGAAGCTTTCTTT.

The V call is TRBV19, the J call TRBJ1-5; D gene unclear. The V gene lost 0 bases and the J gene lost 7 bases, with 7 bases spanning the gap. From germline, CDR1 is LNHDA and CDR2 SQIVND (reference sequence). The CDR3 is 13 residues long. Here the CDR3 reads CASSIDRRQPQHF. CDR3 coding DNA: TGTGCCAGTAGTATAGATCGGAGACAGCCCCAGCATTTT.

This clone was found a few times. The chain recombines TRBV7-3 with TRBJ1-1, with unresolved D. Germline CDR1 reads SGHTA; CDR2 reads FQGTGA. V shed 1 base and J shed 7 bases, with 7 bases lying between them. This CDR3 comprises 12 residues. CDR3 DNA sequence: TGTGCCAGCAGCTTAATCGGGGATGAAGCTTTCTTT. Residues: CASSLIGDEAFF.

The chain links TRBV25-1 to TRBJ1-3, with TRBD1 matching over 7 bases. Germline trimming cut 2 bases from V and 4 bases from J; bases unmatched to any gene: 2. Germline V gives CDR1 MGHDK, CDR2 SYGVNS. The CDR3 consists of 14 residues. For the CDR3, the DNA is TGTGCCAGCAGTGAACAGGGGGAAGGAAACACCATATATTTT. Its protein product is CASSEQGEGNTIYF.

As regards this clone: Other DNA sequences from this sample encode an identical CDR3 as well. In nucleotides, the CDR3 is TGTGCCAGCAGCTTAGGGAGTAAAACTGAAGCTTTCTTT. Residues: CASSLGSKTEAFF. The rearrangement uses TRBV11-3 and TRBJ1-1; D gene ambiguous. The germline V gene has CDR1 SGHNT and CDR2 YENEEA. Trimming removed 1 base at V and 5 bases at J, with 8 bases between. The CDR3 sequence is 13 residues long.

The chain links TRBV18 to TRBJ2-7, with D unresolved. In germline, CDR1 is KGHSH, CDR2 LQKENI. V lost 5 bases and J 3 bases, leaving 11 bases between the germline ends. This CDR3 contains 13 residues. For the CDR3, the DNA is TGTGCCAGCTCAAAACAAGTCCTCTACGAGCAGTACTTC. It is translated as CASSKQVLYEQYF. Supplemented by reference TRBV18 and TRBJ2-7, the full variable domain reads NAGVMQNPRHLVRRRGQEARLRCSPMKGHSHVYWYRQLPEEGLKFMVYLQKENIIDESGMPKERFSAEFPKEGPSILRIQQVVRGDSAAYFCASSKQVLYEQYFGPGTRLTVT.

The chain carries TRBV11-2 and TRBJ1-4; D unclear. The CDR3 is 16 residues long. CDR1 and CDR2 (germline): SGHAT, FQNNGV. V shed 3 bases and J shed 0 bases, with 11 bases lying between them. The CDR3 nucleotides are TGTGCCAGCAGCTTCGGCAGCGGGGCAACTAATGAAAAACTGTTTTTT. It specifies CASSFGSGATNEKLFF. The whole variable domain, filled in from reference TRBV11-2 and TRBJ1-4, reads EAGVAQSPRYKIIEKRQSVAFWCNPISGHATLYWYQQILGQGPKLLIQFQNNGVVDDSQLPKDRFSAERLKGVDSTLKIQPAKLEDSAVYLCASSFGSGATNEKLFFGSGTQLSVL.

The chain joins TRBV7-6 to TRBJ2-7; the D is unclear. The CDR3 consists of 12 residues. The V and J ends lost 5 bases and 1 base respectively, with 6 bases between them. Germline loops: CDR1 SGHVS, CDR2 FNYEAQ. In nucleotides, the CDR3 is TGTGCCAGCAGCACATATTCCTACGAGCAGTACTTC. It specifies CASSTYSYEQYF.

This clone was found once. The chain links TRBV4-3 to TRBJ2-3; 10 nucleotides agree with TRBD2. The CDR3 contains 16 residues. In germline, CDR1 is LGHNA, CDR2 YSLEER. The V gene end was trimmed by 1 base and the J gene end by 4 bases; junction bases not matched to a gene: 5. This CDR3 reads CASSQAASGSADTQYF. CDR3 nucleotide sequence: TGCGCCAGCAGCCAAGCGGCTAGCGGGAGCGCAGATACGCAGTATTTT.

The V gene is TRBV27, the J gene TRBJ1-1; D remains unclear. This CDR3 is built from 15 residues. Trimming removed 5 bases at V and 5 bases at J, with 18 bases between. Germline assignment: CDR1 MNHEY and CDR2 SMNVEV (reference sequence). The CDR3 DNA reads TGTGCCAGCAGTCCCCCCCGGCTGGGAGAGACTGAAGCTTTCTTT. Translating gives CASSPPRLGETEAFF.

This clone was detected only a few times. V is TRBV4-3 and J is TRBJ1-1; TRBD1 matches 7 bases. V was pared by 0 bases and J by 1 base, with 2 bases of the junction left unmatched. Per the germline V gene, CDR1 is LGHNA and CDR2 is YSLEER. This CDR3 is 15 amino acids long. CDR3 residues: CASSQEWTGNTEAFF. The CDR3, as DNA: TGCGCCAGCAGCCAAGAATGGACAGGGAACACTGAAGCTTTCTTT.

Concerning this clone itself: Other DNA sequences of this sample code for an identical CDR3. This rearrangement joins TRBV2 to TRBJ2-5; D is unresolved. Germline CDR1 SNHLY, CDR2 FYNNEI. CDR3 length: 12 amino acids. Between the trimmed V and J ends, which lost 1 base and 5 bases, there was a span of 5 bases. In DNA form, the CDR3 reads TGTGCCAGCAGTGAAGTTGGGGAGACCCAGTACTTC. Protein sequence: CASSEVGETQYF.

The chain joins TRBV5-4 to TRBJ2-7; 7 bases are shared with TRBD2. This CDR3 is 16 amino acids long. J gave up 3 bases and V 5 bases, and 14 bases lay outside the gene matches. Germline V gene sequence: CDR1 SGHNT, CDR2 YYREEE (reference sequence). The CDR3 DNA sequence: TGTGCCAGCAGTCGGACCCTAGGGACTACTATCTACGAGCAGTACTTC. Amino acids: CASSRTLGTTIYEQYF.

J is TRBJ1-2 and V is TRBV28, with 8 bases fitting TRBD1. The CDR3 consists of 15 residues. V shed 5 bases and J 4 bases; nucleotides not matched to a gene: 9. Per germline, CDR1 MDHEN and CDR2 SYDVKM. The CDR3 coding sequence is TGTGCCAGCAGTCCCGGACAGGGATCCTTCTATGGCTACACCTTC. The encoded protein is CASSPGQGSFYGYTF.

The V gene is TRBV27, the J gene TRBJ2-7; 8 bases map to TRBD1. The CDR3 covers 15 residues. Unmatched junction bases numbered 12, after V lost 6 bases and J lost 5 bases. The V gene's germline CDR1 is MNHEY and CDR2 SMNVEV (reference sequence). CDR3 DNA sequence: TGTGCCAGCAGGCAGGCCGGACAGGGAATACACGAGCAGTACTTC. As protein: CASRQAGQGIHEQYF.

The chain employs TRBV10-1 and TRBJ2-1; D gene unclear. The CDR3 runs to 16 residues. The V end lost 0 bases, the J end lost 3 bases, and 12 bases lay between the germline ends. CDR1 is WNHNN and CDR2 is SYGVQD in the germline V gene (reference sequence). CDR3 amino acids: CASSESSRPRYNEQFF. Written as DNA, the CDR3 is TGCGCCAGCAGTGAGTCTAGCCGACCACGCTACAATGAGCAGTTCTTC.

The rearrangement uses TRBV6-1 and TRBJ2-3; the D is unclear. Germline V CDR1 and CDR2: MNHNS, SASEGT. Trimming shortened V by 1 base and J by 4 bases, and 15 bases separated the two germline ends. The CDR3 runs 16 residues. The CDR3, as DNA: TGTGCCAGCAGTGAAGTCCCAGGACGCGGTCCAGATACGCAGTATTTT. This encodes CASSEVPGRGPDTQYF.

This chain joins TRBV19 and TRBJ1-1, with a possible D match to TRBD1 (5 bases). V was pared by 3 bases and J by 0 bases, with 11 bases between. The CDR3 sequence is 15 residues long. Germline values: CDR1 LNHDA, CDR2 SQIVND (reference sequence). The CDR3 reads CASSIMAGLNTEAFF. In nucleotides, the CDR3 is TGTGCCAGTAGTATCATGGCAGGGCTGAACACTGAAGCTTTCTTT.